This T cell receptor beta chain was recovered during a study of blood T cell repertoires in COVID-19. Looking at the study overall: Samples came from the United States, Italy and Spain, spanning acute and convalescent COVID-19. The cDNA or gDNA used as material had been derived from T cells, B-cell-depleted T cells, or PBMCs.

Original analysis: Reference gene primer amplification yielded estimated nucleated cell counts. Only in-frame clones appear in the TCRdb table, and some are missing; sequencing was by immunoSEQ multiplex PCR. V and J calls plus clone size are reproduced from that table; the DNA served to infer D and trimming. The sample lists 80,000 to 90,000 clones; around 85% were seen once. The ends were cut back, 2 bases at V and 0 bases at J, with 18 bases in the middle. The CDR3 is 18 amino acids. Germline V gene data show CDR1 as MGHRA and CDR2 as YSYEKL. The sequence was obtained from a man between 65 and 85 years old with acute or convalescent COVID-19. V usage is TRBV4-1 and J usage is TRBJ2-3; D possibly corresponds to TRBD2 (6 bases). The sample taken for sequencing was peripheral blood. The CDR3 DNA follows: TGCGCCAGCAGCCAACCTCCTTTGCGGGGCCATAGCACAGATACGCAGTATTTT. Translating gives CASSQPPLRGHSTDTQYF.